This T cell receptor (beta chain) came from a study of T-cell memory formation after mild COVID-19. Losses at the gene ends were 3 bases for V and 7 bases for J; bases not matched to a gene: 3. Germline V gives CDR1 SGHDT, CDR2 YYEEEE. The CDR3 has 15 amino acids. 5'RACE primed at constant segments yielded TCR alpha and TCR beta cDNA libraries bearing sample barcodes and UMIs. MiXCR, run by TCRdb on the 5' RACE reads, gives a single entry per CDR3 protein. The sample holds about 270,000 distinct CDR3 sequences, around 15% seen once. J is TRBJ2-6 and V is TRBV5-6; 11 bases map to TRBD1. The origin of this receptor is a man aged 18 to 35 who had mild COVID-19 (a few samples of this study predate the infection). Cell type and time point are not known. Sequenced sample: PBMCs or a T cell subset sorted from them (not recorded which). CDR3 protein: CASSWGTGGANVLTF. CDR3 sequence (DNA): TGTGCCAGCAGCTGGGGGACAGGGGGAGCCAACGTCCTGACTTTC. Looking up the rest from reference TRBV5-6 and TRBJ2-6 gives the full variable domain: DAGVTQSPTHLIKTRGQQVTLRCSPKSGHDTVSWYQQALGQGPQFIFQYYEEEERQRGNFPDRFSGHQFPNYSSELNVNALLLGDSALYLCASSWGTGGANVLTFGAGSRLTVL.